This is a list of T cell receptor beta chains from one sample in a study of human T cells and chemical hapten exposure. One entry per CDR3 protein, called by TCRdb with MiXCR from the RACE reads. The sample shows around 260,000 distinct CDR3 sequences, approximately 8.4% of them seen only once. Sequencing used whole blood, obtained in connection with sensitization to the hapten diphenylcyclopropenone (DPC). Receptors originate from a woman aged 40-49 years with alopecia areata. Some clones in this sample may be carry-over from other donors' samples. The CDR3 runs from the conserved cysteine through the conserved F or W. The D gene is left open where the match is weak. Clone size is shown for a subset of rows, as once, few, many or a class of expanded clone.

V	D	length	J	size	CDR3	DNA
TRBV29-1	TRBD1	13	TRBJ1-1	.	CSVVPQGGTEAFF	TGCAGCGTGGTACCTCAGGGGGGGACTGAAGCTTTCTTT
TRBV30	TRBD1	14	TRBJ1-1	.	CTWSAWGQGAEAFF	TGTACCTGGAGCGCGTGGGGACAGGGCGCTGAAGCTTTCTTT
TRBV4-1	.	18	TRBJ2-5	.	CASSQVRGSRTGQETQYF	TGCGCCAGCAGCCAAGTGAGAGGGTCCCGAACAGGGCAAGAGACCCAGTACTTC
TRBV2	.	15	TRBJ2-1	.	CASSERWGARNEQFF	TGTGCCAGCAGTGAAAGATGGGGGGCTCGCAATGAGCAGTTCTTC
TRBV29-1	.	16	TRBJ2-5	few	CSVETGRGGLQETQYF	TGCAGCGTAGAGACAGGGAGGGGGGGCCTCCAAGAGACCCAGTACTTC
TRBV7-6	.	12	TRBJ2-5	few	CASSIEQQTQYF	TGTGCCAGCAGCATCGAGCAGCAGACCCAGTACTTC
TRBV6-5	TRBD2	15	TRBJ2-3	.	CASSYLGTSGLKQYF	TGTGCCAGCAGTTATTTGGGGACTAGCGGCCTAAAGCAGTATTTT
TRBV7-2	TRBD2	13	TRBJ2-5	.	CASTAGNQETQYF	TGTGCCAGTACAGCGGGGAACCAAGAGACCCAGTACTTC
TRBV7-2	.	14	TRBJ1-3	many	CASSLGRTGNTIYF	TGTGCCAGCAGCCTAGGGCGAACTGGAAACACCATATATTTT
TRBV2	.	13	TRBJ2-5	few	CASSHPLEETQYF	TGTGCCAGCAGCCACCCCCTGGAAGAGACCCAGTACTTC
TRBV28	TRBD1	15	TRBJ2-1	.	CASSLADRARNEQFF	TGTGCCAGCAGTTTAGCCGACAGGGCGAGAAATGAGCAGTTCTTC
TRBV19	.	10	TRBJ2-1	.	CAIGGNEQFF	TGTGCCATCGGGGGAAATGAGCAGTTCTTC
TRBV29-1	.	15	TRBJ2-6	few	CSVEDPRSGANVLTF	TGCAGCGTTGAAGATCCCAGGAGTGGGGCCAACGTCCTGACTTTC
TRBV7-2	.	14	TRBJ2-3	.	CASSLGYDTDTQYF	TGTGCCAGCAGCTTGGGGTACGACACAGATACGCAGTATTTT
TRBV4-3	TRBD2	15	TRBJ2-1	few	CASSWAGGPYNEQFF	TGCGCCAGCAGTTGGGCGGGAGGGCCCTACAATGAGCAGTTCTTC
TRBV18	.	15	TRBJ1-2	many	CASSPSRGSSDGYTF	TGTGCCAGCTCACCATCCCGAGGAAGTAGCGATGGCTACACCTTC